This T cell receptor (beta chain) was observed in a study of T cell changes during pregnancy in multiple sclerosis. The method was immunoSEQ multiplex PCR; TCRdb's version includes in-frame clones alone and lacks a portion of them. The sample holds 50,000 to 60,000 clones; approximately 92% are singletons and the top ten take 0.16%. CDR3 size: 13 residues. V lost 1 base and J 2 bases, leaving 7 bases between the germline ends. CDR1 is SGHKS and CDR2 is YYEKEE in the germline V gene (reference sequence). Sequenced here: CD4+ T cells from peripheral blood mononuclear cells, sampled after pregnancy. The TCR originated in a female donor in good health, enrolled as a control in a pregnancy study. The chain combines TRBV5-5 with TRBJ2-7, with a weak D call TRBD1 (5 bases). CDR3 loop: CASSLTGTYEQYF. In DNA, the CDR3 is TGTGCCAGCAGCTTGACAGGTACCTACGAGCAGTACTTC.